A selection of T cell receptor beta chains follows, all from one sample in a study of beta chain features in type 1 diabetes. Measured with immunoSEQ multiplex PCR; TCRdb has only the in-frame clones, and not every one. This table has 250,000 to 350,000 clones, roughly an eighth appearing once. Sequencing was carried out using naive CD4+ T cells from blood. These receptors were taken from a man aged 25 to 40 with type 1 diabetes. CDR3s include the opening cysteine and the closing phenylalanine or tryptophan. The order of the fields is V gene, clone size, CDR3 protein. Size values are once, few and many counts, or a class for expanded clones, and some rows have none.

V: TRBV9; size: few; CDR3: CASSPHQWTDREYSF
V: TRBV28; size: few; CDR3: CASRSGQAGSYEQYF
V: TRBV13; size: .; CDR3: CASSHLGLAGGANEQFF
V: TRBV5-1; size: .; CDR3: CASSPGTGGPDTQYF
V: TRBV9; size: .; CDR3: CASSGQLYGYTF
V: TRBV7-9; size: few; CDR3: CASSLGSVYGYTF
V: TRBV28; size: few; CDR3: CASSLTSRIGTQYF
V: TRBV4-3; size: .; CDR3: CASSPRGFPDEQFF
V: TRBV6-1; size: .; CDR3: CASITGSPYEQYF
V: TRBV5-4; size: few; CDR3: CASRPGTSGSYEQYF
V: TRBV14; size: .; CDR3: CASSPPEQSINQPQHF
V: TRBV4-2; size: .; CDR3: CASSQDYGSGTEQYF
V: TRBV6-5; size: few; CDR3: CASSKTTDYGYTF
V: TRBV5-1; size: .; CDR3: CASSWTGVGYTEAFF
V: TRBV7-2; size: .; CDR3: CASSWVQGGYQPQHF
V: TRBV30; size: .; CDR3: CARGRDGDTQYF
V: TRBV4-3; size: few; CDR3: CASSQSLGGTVTDTQYF
V: TRBV30; size: few; CDR3: CAFTRGRETDTQYF
V: TRBV7-2; size: .; CDR3: CASSPRYPNQPQHF
V: TRBV18; size: few; CDR3: CASSSEGGNYGYTF
V: TRBV18; size: .; CDR3: CASSPDRDRSYEQYF
V: TRBV6-6; size: .; CDR3: CASSNRDRGVYGYTF
V: TRBV2; size: .; CDR3: CASSAVEGSNQPQHF
V: TRBV19; size: few; CDR3: CASKFGVSNQPQHF
V: TRBV6-4; size: few; CDR3: CASSTSGRAGEQFF
V: TRBV18; size: .; CDR3: CASSPPEETQYF
V: TRBV7-2; size: few; CDR3: CASSLGLAGDSEQYF
V: TRBV9; size: .; CDR3: CASSVADRPFSYEQYF
V: TRBV2; size: .; CDR3: CATGQEKLQYF
V: TRBV11-2; size: .; CDR3: CASSLTGGTYEQYF
V: TRBV5-1; size: .; CDR3: CASSQQEGIHNEQFF
V: TRBV15; size: .; CDR3: CATSRGLGTDTQYF
V: TRBV6-5; size: few; CDR3: CASSDSRGQYF
V: TRBV7-9; size: .; CDR3: CASSLEAEETQYF
V: TRBV9; size: few; CDR3: CASSFSPQAQETQYF
V: TRBV5-4; size: once; CDR3: CASSLTGNGAKNIQYF
V: TRBV6-5; size: .; CDR3: CASSRTESRTGYTF
V: TRBV9; size: few; CDR3: CASSVQGVTTGTQYF
V: TRBV29-1; size: few; CDR3: CSVEAGVPYNEQFF
V: TRBV5-1; size: .; CDR3: CASSSLAGSYYNEQFF
V: TRBV18; size: .; CDR3: CASSPGDTSEQYF
V: TRBV5-4; size: .; CDR3: CASSPKGQSLSGANVLTF
V: TRBV30; size: .; CDR3: CAWSVLGTSDEQYF
V: TRBV19; size: few; CDR3: CASSIVAASGANVLTF
V: TRBV18; size: .; CDR3: CASSPQGINTEAFF
V: TRBV10-3; size: few; CDR3: CACHDSAYGYTF